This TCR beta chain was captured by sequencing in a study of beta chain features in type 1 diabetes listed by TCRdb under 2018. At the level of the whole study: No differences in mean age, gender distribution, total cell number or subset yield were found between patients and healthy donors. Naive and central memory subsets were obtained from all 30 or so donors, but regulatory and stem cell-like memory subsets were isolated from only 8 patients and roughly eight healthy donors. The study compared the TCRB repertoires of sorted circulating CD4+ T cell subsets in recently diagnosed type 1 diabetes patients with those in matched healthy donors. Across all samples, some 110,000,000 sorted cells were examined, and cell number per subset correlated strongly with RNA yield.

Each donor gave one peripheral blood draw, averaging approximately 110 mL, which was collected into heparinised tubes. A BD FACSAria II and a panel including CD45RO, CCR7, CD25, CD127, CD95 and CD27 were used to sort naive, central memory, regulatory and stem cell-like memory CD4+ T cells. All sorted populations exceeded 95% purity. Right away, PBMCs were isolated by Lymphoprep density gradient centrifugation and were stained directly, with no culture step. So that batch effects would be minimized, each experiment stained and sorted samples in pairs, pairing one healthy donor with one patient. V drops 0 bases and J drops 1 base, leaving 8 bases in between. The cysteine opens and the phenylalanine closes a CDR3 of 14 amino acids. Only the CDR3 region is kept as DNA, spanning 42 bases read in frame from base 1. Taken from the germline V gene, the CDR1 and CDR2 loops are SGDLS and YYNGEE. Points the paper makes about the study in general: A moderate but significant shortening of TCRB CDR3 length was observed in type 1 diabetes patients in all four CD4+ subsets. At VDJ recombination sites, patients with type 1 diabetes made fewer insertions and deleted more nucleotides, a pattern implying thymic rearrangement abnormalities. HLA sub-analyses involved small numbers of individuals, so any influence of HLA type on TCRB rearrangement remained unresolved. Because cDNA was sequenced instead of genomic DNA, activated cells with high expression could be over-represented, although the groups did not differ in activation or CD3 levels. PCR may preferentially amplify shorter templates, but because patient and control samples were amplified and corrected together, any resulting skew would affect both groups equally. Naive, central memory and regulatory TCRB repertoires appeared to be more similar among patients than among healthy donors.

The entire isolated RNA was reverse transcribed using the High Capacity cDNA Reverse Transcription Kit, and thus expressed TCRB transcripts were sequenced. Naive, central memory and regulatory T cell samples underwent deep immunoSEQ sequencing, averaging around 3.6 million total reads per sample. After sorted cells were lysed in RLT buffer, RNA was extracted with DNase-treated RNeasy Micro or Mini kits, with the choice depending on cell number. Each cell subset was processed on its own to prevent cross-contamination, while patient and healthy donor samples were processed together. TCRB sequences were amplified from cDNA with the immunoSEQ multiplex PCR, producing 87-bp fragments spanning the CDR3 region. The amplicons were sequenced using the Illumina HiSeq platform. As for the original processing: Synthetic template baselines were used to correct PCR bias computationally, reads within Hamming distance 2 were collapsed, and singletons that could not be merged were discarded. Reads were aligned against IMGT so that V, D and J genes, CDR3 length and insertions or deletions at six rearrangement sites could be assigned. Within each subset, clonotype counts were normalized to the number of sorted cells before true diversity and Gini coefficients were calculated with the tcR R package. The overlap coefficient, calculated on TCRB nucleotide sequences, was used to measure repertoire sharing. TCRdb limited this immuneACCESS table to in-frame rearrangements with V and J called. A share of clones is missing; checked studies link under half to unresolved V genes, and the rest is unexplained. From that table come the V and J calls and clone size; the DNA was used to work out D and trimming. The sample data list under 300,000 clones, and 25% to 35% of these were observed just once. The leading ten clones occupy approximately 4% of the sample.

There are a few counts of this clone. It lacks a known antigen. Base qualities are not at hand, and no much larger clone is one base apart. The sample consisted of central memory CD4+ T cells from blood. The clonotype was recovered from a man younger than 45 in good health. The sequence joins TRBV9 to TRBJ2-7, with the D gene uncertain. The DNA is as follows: TGTGCCAGCAGCGTAGATTACGGGTCCTACGAGCAGTACTTC. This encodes CASSVDYGSYEQYF.